This T cell receptor beta chain was retrieved from a study of T cell repertoires in cytomegalovirus infection. The CDR3 runs 14 residues. Trimming at V came to 2 bases and at J to 0 bases, leaving 0 bases not matched to a gene. Germline CDR1 is DFQATT and CDR2 is SNEGSKA (reference sequence). TCRdb redid the calling of the reads with MiXCR, one entry per CDR3 protein. The sample holds about 700,000 distinct CDR3 sequences, around 35% seen once. This clonotype occurred a few times. Its antigen is unidentified. The TCR comes from a human donor in good health (CMV status not recorded). Some clones in this sample may be carry-over from other donors' samples. Material: cultured PBMCs, obtained from culture after CMV antigen stimulation. This chain uses TRBV20-1 with TRBJ2-3, with 9 bases that match TRBD2. CDR3 protein: CSARLAGSTDTQYF. The DNA of the CDR3 is TGCAGTGCTAGACTAGCGGGGAGCACAGATACGCAGTATTTT.